This record looks at one T cell receptor (beta chain) sequence and its context. Its specificity is not known. Multiplex touch-down PCR with TRB-A/B primers amplified rearranged V-D-J TRB sequences. TCRdb re-derived calls from the multiplex PCR reads in MiXCR, one entry per CDR3 protein. The sample gives a few thousand distinct CDR3 sequences, less than 65% of which show up once; approximately 4.2% is in the top ten. The data were obtained in a study of T cell repertoires in aging, cancer and after chemotherapy. Across the whole study: Donors were grouped into six age bands spanning 30 or younger through 70 or older.

Amplification of TCR beta used genomic DNA extracted from peripheral blood. Study results and limitations: Across the chemotherapy interval, each cancer cohort showed higher median generation probability, suggesting thymic rebound.

The germline V and J ends were trimmed by 6 bases and 4 bases, with 9 bases remaining between them. The CDR3 is 12 residues long. CDR1 MNHEY and CDR2 SVGAGI come from the germline V gene. Specimen: blood. This clonotype was obtained from a human donor with a solid tumor. The rearrangement uses TRBV6-5 and TRBJ1-2; D remains unclear. The CDR3 region has the DNA TGTGCCAGCAGACTCCGGAGCTATGGCTACACCTTC. Its protein is CASRLRSYGYTF.